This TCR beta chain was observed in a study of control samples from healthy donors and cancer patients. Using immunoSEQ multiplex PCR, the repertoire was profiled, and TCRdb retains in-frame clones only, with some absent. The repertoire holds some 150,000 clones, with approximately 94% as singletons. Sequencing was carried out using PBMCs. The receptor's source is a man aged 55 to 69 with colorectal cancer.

CDR3 loop: CASSSDGSPLTYHF. Here the CDR3 DNA reads TGTGCCAGCAGCTCGGACGGGTCCCCATTAACGTACCACTTT. The V call is TRBV7-9, the J call TRBJ1-6, with D hard to call. CDR1 is SEHNR, CDR2 FQNEAQ, per germline (reference sequence). The CDR3 is 14 residues long. V gave up 4 bases and J gave up 18 bases, with 22 bases separating them.